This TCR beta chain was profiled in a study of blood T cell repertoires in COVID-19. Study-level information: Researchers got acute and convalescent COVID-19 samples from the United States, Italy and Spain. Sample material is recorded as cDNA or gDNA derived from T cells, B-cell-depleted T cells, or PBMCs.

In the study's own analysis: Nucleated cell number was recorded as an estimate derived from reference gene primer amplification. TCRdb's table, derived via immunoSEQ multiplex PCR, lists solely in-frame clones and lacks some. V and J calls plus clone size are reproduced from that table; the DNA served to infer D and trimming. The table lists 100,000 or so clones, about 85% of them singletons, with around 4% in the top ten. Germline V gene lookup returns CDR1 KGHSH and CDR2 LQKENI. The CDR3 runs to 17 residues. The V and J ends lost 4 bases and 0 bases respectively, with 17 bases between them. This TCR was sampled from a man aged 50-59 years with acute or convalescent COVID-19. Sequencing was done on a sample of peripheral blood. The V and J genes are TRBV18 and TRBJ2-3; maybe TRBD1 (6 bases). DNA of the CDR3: TGTGCCAGCTCACGGATTGGGACACCCAAGAGCACAGATACGCAGTATTTT. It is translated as CASSRIGTPKSTDTQYF.